The next 11 T cell receptor beta chains were all read from a single sample in a study of regulatory T cells in long-lasting Graves disease. According to the study, TCR beta libraries were built with iRepertoire HTBI primers and CDR3-region Arm-PCR. TCRdb called the multiplex PCR reads again in MiXCR, with one record for every CDR3 protein. The sample has about 470,000 distinct CDR3 sequences; more than 12% are singletons. Regarding time point: newly diagnosed GD, antithyroid drugs for less than 3 months. Generation of the TCR library employed RNA extracted from PBMCs. The data also belong to a second study, concerning T cells in Graves' hyperthyroidism and ophthalmopathy.

The starting material was peripheral blood mononuclear cells (PBMCs), obtained at new diagnosis, from a patient treated with antithyroid drugs. These receptor sequences come from a woman aged 25 to 39 with Graves disease.

This clonotype was observed a few times. This chain links TRBV7-9 with TRBJ2-2; TRBD1 aligns across 8 bases. This CDR3 has 15 amino acids. Germline V gives CDR1 SEHNR, CDR2 FQNEAQ (reference sequence). V shed 3 bases, J shed 7 bases, and the junction held 7 bases outside the gene matches. CDR3 in DNA: TGTGCCAGCAGCTTCAGGGGGCAGTTGGACGGGGAGCTGTTTTTT. Translating it yields CASSFRGQLDGELFF.

This clonotype has at least ten counts. The gene calls are TRBV3-1 and TRBJ2-3, with D possibly TRBD2 on 6 matching bases. Germline V gene sequence: CDR1 LGHDT, CDR2 YNNKEL (reference sequence). Trimming removed 4 bases from V and 4 bases from J, with 12 bases in between. The CDR3 totals 14 residues. CDR3 DNA: TGTGCCAGCAGCCCCTGGGACTCTTCAGATACGCAGTATTTT. Residues: CASSPWDSSDTQYF.

The chain joins TRBV15 to TRBJ2-3; the match to TRBD2 covers 7 bases. CDR1 is LNHNV and CDR2 is YYDKDF in the germline V gene (reference sequence). The CDR3 is made up of 16 amino acids. The V and J ends lost 1 base and 2 bases, in that order; junction bases with no gene match: 6. CDR3: CATSRGRRGNTDTQYF. CDR3 in DNA: TGTGCCACCAGCAGAGGGAGGCGGGGGAACACAGATACGCAGTATTTT. The full variable domain, its missing parts supplied by reference TRBV15 and TRBJ2-3, is DAMVIQNPRYQVTQFGKPVTLSCSQTLNHNVMYWYQQKSSQAPKLLFHYYDKDFNNEADTPDNFQSRRPNTSFCFLDIRSPGLGDTAMYLCATSRGRRGNTDTQYFGPGTRLTVL.

This clonotype showed up just a few times. The rearrangement joins TRBV3-1 to TRBJ2-3; no definite D call. The J call may be mistaken, given a closer DNA end match to TRBJ2-7. The V gene's germline CDR1 is LGHDT and CDR2 YNNKEL (reference sequence). This CDR3 has 13 amino acids. CDR3 residues: CASSQVGVGEQYF. As DNA, the CDR3 is TGTGCCAGCAGCCAAGTAGGCGTAGGCGAGCAGTACTTC.

Many counts were recorded for this clonotype. The V and J genes are TRBV6-1 and TRBJ1-2; D is uncertain. Germline V CDR1 and CDR2: MNHNS, SASEGT. Trimming left V 7 bases short and J 2 bases short, with 17 bases between. The CDR3 length is 15 residues. Written as DNA, the CDR3 is TGTGCCAGCACCCCTGAGACCCCCCGGAACTATGGCTACACCTTC. Amino acid sequence: CASTPETPRNYGYTF.

This clonotype showed up many times. The chain employs TRBV7-9 and TRBJ2-4, with D possibly matching TRBD1 (5 bases). The germline V gene has CDR1 SEHNR and CDR2 FQNEAQ (reference sequence). Trimming took 3 bases from V and 0 from J, leaving 18 bases between them. CDR3 length: 18 residues. The CDR3 spells CASSFETELSLAKNIQYF. The CDR3 DNA is TGTGCCAGCAGCTTCGAGACAGAGTTATCCCTAGCCAAAAACATTCAGTACTTC.

The chain is built from TRBV4-1 and TRBJ2-5, with a possible D match to TRBD2 (5 bases). The V and J ends lost 2 bases and 1 base respectively, with 8 bases between them. The V gene's germline CDR1 is MGHRA and CDR2 YSYEKL. The CDR3 is 14 residues long. In DNA form, the CDR3 reads TGCGCCAGCAGCCAAATGCGGGTCCAAGAGACCCAGTACTTC. Amino acid sequence: CASSQMRVQETQYF.

V gene TRBV19 combines with J gene TRBJ1-2; 7 bases fit TRBD1. Germline V gene data show CDR1 as LNHDA and CDR2 as SQIVND (reference sequence). The CDR3 sequence is 14 residues long. V shed 4 bases, J shed 8 bases, and the junction held 10 bases outside the gene matches. The CDR3 is CASSTWTGKEGYTF. DNA of the CDR3: TGTGCCAGTAGTACGTGGACAGGAAAGGAGGGCTACACCTTC. Looking up the rest from reference TRBV19 and TRBJ1-2 gives the full variable domain: DGGITQSPKYLFRKEGQNVTLSCEQNLNHDAMYWYRQDPGQGLRLIYYSQIVNDFQKGDIAEGYSVSREKKESFPLTVTSAQKNPTAFYLCASSTWTGKEGYTFGSGTRLTVV.

Points on this clonotype: A clone one base away is much larger, so this may be a read error. The CDR3 sequence: CASSLSPGYEQFF. CDR3 nucleotides: TGTGCCAGCAGCCTTTCCCCAGGGTACGAGCAGTTCTTC. This chain uses TRBV5-6 with TRBJ2-1, with D tentatively TRBD1 (5 bases). V was trimmed by 4 bases and J by 10 bases, leaving 15 bases between them. Germline CDR1 is SGHDT and CDR2 is YYEEEE. This CDR3 is built from 13 residues.

This clonotype was observed at least ten times. The chain combines TRBV7-9 with TRBJ2-3, with D perhaps matching TRBD1 (5 bases). The V end lost 5 bases, the J end lost 0 bases, and 18 bases lay between the germline ends. Germline V CDR1 and CDR2: SEHNR, FQNEAQ (reference sequence). This CDR3 has 17 amino acids. CDR3 sequence reads: CASSQGPAQGSTDTQYF. The CDR3 bases are TGTGCCAGCAGCCAAGGTCCCGCGCAGGGCAGCACAGATACGCAGTATTTT.

About this clonotype: Mismatch with germline at one junction end may stem from a read error. The chain recombines TRBV6-2 or TRBV6-3 with TRBJ1-1, with unresolved D. In germline, CDR1 is MNHEY, CDR2 SVGEGT. The CDR3 length is 14 residues. CDR3 amino acids: CTSGYFGPDTEAFF. The CDR3, as DNA: TGTACCAGCGGTTATTTCGGTCCGGACACTGAAGCTTTCTTT.